Each of the 31 T cell receptor beta chains below was sequenced from the same sample in a study of neoadjuvant anti-PD-1 for oral cavity cancer (dated by TCRdb to 2020 to 2022). The time point label, read with the paper, signifies: after neoadjuvant nivolumab, at surgical resection. The library was produced with the immunoSEQ multiplex PCR assay. TCRdb took this table from immuneACCESS and kept in-frame rearrangements with V and J called. Such tables lack part of the clones; where checked against another copy, unresolved V genes explain under half of the gap, and the rest is unexplained. This sample gives about 37,000 clones in total; around two fifths of them show up just once. More than 15% of the sample is in the top ten clones. Specimen: tumor tissue, collected after nivolumab (anti-PD-1) treatment. These receptors originate from a person aged 35-79 years with oral cavity squamous cell carcinoma.

This clone was recorded many times. The chain recombines TRBV6-6 with TRBJ1-1; 12 nucleotides line up with TRBD1. This CDR3 comprises 15 residues. J was trimmed by 11 bases and V by 7 bases; bases with no gene match: 14. CDR1 and CDR2 (germline): MNHNY, SVGAGI (reference sequence). The CDR3 reads CASIPPLGTGGAAFF. Written as DNA, the CDR3 is TGTGCCAGCATCCCTCCACTCGGGACAGGGGGCGCGGCTTTCTTT.

At least ten counts were recorded for this clone. This sequence joins TRBV16 and TRBJ2-7; D is undetermined. The germline V gene has CDR1 KGHSY and CDR2 FQNENV. V shed 3 bases and J shed 6 bases, with 15 bases lying between them. The CDR3 is 14 residues long. The CDR3: CASSHRDSPLEQYF. The CDR3 DNA sequence: TGTGCCAGCAGCCATCGTGACTCTCCTCTCGAGCAGTACTTC.

The V and J genes are TRBV6-5 and TRBJ2-2; the match to TRBD2 covers 9 bases. J gave up 8 bases and V 4 bases, and 11 bases lay outside the gene matches. CDR1 is MNHEY, CDR2 SVGAGI, per germline. This CDR3 contains 16 residues. The CDR3, as DNA: TGTGCCAGCAGTTCCCCCAGGGGACTAGCAACTGGGGAGCTGTTTTTT. As protein: CASSSPRGLATGELFF.

The chain employs TRBV5-1 and TRBJ2-1, with TRBD2 matching 13 bases. Per the germline V gene, CDR1 is SGHRS and CDR2 is YFSETQ. The length of the CDR3 is 15 residues. V lost 5 bases to trimming and J lost 6 bases; unmatched junction nucleotides: 5. The CDR3 sequence: CASSHGTSGTNEQFF. The CDR3 DNA follows: TGCGCCAGCAGTCACGGGACTAGCGGGACCAATGAGCAGTTCTTC.

CDR3: CASSLGTGYGYTF. The DNA for the CDR3 is TGTGCCAGCAGTCTAGGGACAGGCTATGGCTACACCTTC. The chain has TRBV27 and TRBJ1-2, with TRBD1 identical over 8 bases. The V gene end was trimmed by 5 bases and the J gene end by 4 bases; junction bases not matched to a gene: 3. Germline V CDR1 and CDR2: MNHEY, SMNVEV (reference sequence). This CDR3 comprises 13 residues.

This clone was seen a few times. The chain carries TRBV25-1 and TRBJ2-7; the match to TRBD1 covers 8 bases. J was trimmed by 2 bases and V by 9 bases; bases with no gene match: 6. CDR3 length equals 13 residues. Germline values: CDR1 MGHDK, CDR2 SYGVNS. The CDR3 region is CASEDRVTYEQYF. The CDR3, as DNA: TGTGCCAGTGAGGACAGGGTGACCTACGAGCAGTACTTC.

This sequence joins TRBV19 and TRBJ2-4; the match to TRBD1 covers 9 bases. The V gene's germline CDR1 is LNHDA and CDR2 SQIVND (reference sequence). The CDR3 is 14 residues long. Trimming removed 6 bases from V and 15 bases from J; junction bases left unmatched: 15. The CDR3 region has the DNA TGTGCCAGTAGATACGGGACAGGGAGACGGCGGGGGTACTTC. As protein: CASRYGTGRRRGYF.

The rearrangement links TRBV27 to TRBJ1-1, with 7 bases that match TRBD1. CDR3 length: 13 amino acids. V dropped 3 bases and J dropped 4; count of bases not matched to a gene: 2. Germline V gives CDR1 MNHEY, CDR2 SMNVEV (reference sequence). CDR3 nucleotide sequence: TGTGCCAGCAGTTTCAGGGGGGCCACTGAAGCTTTCTTT. This translates into CASSFRGATEAFF.

This sequence joins TRBV30 and TRBJ2-1; D gene ambiguous. V was clipped by 2 bases and J by 8 bases, with 7 bases between them. The CDR3 covers 11 residues. Germline lookup yields CDR1 GTSNPN and CDR2 SVGIG (reference sequence). CDR3 bases: TGTGCCTGGAGTTATCTCCATGAGCAGTTCTTC. Residues: CAWSYLHEQFF. Based on the CDR3 plus reference TRBV30 and TRBJ2-1, the full variable domain is SQTIHQWPATLVQPVGSPLSLECTVEGTSNPNLYWYRQAAGRGLQLLFYSVGIGQISSEVPQNLSASRPQDRQFILSSKKLLLSDSGFYLCAWSYLHEQFFGPGTRLTVL.

V and J are TRBV19 and TRBJ1-1; 7 positions match TRBD1. After removal of 8 bases from V and 5 bases from J, the junction contained 14 bases not matched to a gene. This CDR3 comprises 15 residues. Germline CDR1 reads LNHDA; CDR2 reads SQIVND (reference sequence). The CDR3 DNA follows: TGTGCCAGTTCCCTCCGTAGACAGGGTGATACTGAAGCTTTCTTT. It specifies CASSLRRQGDTEAFF. Full variable domain (outside the CDR3, taken from reference TRBV19 and TRBJ1-1): DGGITQSPKYLFRKEGQNVTLSCEQNLNHDAMYWYRQDPGQGLRLIYYSQIVNDFQKGDIAEGYSVSREKKESFPLTVTSAQKNPTAFYLCASSLRRQGDTEAFFGQGTRLTVV.

Here the CDR3 DNA reads TGTGCCAGTAGCAAAAGGGGCCGTTTAGGGGACCGGGCAGAGACCCAGTACTTC. Amino acid sequence: CASSKRGRLGDRAETQYF. This sequence joins TRBV19 and TRBJ2-5; D is tentatively TRBD1 or TRBD2 (5 bases each). CDR1 LNHDA and CDR2 SQIVND come from the germline V gene (reference sequence). This CDR3 region has 18 residues. V lost 6 bases and J lost 4, with 27 bases in between.

This clone was found many times. The chain combines TRBV30 with TRBJ2-7; the D is unclear. Looked up from germline, CDR1 is GTSNPN and CDR2 is SVGIG (reference sequence). This CDR3 contains 15 residues. The germline V and J ends were trimmed by 4 bases and 2 bases, with 18 bases remaining between them. This CDR3 is CAWNQHPVKTYEQYF. The DNA for the CDR3 is TGTGCCTGGAACCAGCACCCAGTTAAAACCTACGAGCAGTACTTC.

The V and J genes are TRBV6-5 and TRBJ1-1; 7 bases match TRBD1. The CDR3 sequence is 10 residues long. CDR1 MNHEY and CDR2 SVGAGI come from the germline V gene. Trimming removed 8 bases from V and 10 bases from J; junction bases left unmatched: 4. CDR3 sequence reads: CASEGAVAFF. The CDR3 DNA is TGTGCCAGCGAGGGGGCGGTAGCTTTCTTT.

V and J are TRBV6-1 and TRBJ1-1, with TRBD1 identical over 7 bases. Germline assignment: CDR1 MNHNS and CDR2 SASEGT. There are 12 residues in the CDR3. Trimming cost V 6 bases and J 7 bases; bases outside gene matches: 5. The DNA for the CDR3 is TGTGCCAGCAGGCGGGACAGATATGAAGCTTTCTTT. Translation: CASRRDRYEAFF.

This clone was observed a handful of times. The chain carries TRBV5-1 and TRBJ2-3, with D perhaps matching TRBD1 (6 bases). Germline V gene sequence: CDR1 SGHRS, CDR2 YFSETQ. V was pared by 1 base and J by 6 bases, with 9 bases between. The CDR3 has 13 amino acids. The CDR3 loop reads CASSLMGADTQYF. CDR3 nucleotides: TGCGCCAGCAGCTTGATGGGGGCGGATACGCAGTATTTT.

The chain combines TRBV19 with TRBJ2-5; D may correspond to TRBD1 or TRBD2 (5 bases each). CDR3 size: 16 residues. Germline V CDR1 and CDR2: LNHDA, SQIVND (reference sequence). The germline V and J ends were trimmed by 6 bases and 4 bases, with 21 bases remaining between them. The CDR3 region has the DNA TGTGCCAGTAGCCCCTTGGGAGCGGTGCAGGGAGAGACCCAGTACTTC. Translating it yields CASSPLGAVQGETQYF.

This chain uses TRBV6-5 with TRBJ1-1; no definite D call. Germline V gene data show CDR1 as MNHEY and CDR2 as SVGAGI. The CDR3 sequence is 13 residues long. V was cut by 0 bases and J by 10 bases, with 12 bases left in between. The CDR3 bases are TGTGCCAGCAGTTACTCGGGCCTAGGGCGAGCTTTCTTT. Translating gives CASSYSGLGRAFF.

The chain has TRBV5-4 and TRBJ1-1; D perhaps matches TRBD1 (6 bases). The CDR3 spans 15 residues. Trimming took 4 bases from V and 0 from J, leaving 13 bases between them. CDR1 SGHNT and CDR2 YYREEE come from the germline V gene (reference sequence). CDR3 bases: TGTGCCAGCAGCGGAATGGACAGCTTGAACACTGAAGCTTTCTTT. Encoded protein: CASSGMDSLNTEAFF.

This clone was picked up a small number of times. The V gene is TRBV7-2, the J gene TRBJ2-1; no definite D call. Between the trimmed V and J ends, which lost 5 bases and 5 bases, there was a span of 16 bases. The CDR3 covers 15 residues. Per the germline V gene, CDR1 is SGHTA and CDR2 is FQGNSA. CDR3 bases: TGTGCCAGCAGCATCGACCGCACCCCAAACAATGAGCAGTTCTTC. Translating it yields CASSIDRTPNNEQFF. Complete variable domain (other parts from reference TRBV7-2 and TRBJ2-1): GAGVSQSPSNKVTEKGKDVELRCDPISGHTALYWYRQSLGQGLEFLIYFQGNSAPDKSGLPSDRFSAERTGGSVSTLTIQRTQQEDSAVYLCASSIDRTPNNEQFFGPGTRLTVL.

This clone was detected a few times. The chain uses TRBV7-3 and TRBJ2-1, with 8 bases matching TRBD2. CDR1 and CDR2 from the germline V gene are SGHTA and FQGTGA. The CDR3 loop spans 17 amino acids. Losses at the gene ends were 7 bases for V and 4 bases for J; bases not matched to a gene: 15. The CDR3 DNA reads as TGTGCCAGCACCCCGAGCGGGGGTAGCCGGATATACAATGAGCAGTTCTTC. It yields the protein CASTPSGGSRIYNEQFF.

This clone was found once. The rearrangement joins TRBV7-8 to TRBJ2-3; D is uncertain. With 5 bases removed from V and 3 bases from J, the gap between germline ends came to 9 bases. This CDR3 spans 13 amino acids. The germline CDR1 and CDR2 sequences are SGHVS and FQNEAQ. CDR3 DNA sequence: TGTGCCAGCAGCCCCGCGATTACAGATACGCAGTATTTT. Amino acids: CASSPAITDTQYF.

V is TRBV15 and J is TRBJ2-7, with a tentative D call TRBD1 (5 bases). Germline V gene sequence: CDR1 LNHNV, CDR2 YYDKDF (reference sequence). This CDR3 is 16 amino acids long. With 1 base removed from V and 2 bases from J, the gap between germline ends came to 15 bases. The CDR3 region is CATSRGDHRSPYEQYF. The CDR3 bases are TGTGCCACCAGCAGAGGCGATCACAGGAGCCCCTACGAGCAGTACTTC.

Sample share makes this clone medium-sized. This chain uses TRBV19 with TRBJ1-1; TRBD1 matches at 7 bases. This CDR3 contains 15 residues. The germline CDR1 and CDR2 sequences are LNHDA and SQIVND (reference sequence). J was trimmed by 1 base and V by 2 bases; bases with no gene match: 4. The CDR3 region is CASSITGVGNTEAFF. CDR3 coding DNA: TGTGCCAGTAGTATAACAGGGGTAGGGAACACTGAAGCTTTCTTT.

The sample holds a few counts of this clone. The chain recombines TRBV10-3 with TRBJ1-1; TRBD1 might be the D (6 bases). CDR1 ENHRY and CDR2 SYGVKD come from the germline V gene. Trimming left V 7 bases short and J 8 bases short, with 17 bases between. The CDR3 covers 13 residues. The CDR3 region is CAITAGGSGEAFF. CDR3 nucleotides: TGTGCCATCACGGCGGGGGGCTCAGGGGAAGCTTTCTTT.

This clone was found a few times. The genes are TRBV5-1 and TRBJ1-1; no reliable D call. Germline lookup yields CDR1 SGHRS and CDR2 YFSETQ. V was pared by 2 bases and J by 0 bases, with 8 bases between. This CDR3 comprises 14 residues. DNA of the CDR3: TGCGCCAGCAGCTTTCTTGAGTTGAACACTGAAGCTTTCTTT. It specifies CASSFLELNTEAFF.

This clone was detected a few times. The chain carries TRBV7-9 and TRBJ1-2; the match to TRBD1 covers 7 bases. With 1 base clipped from V and 4 bases from J, the junction kept 9 bases outside the gene matches. Germline lookup yields CDR1 SEHNR and CDR2 FQNEAQ (reference sequence). The CDR3 has 16 amino acids. The CDR3 here is CASSLGTDREPYGYTF. The CDR3 bases are TGTGCCAGCAGCTTAGGAACAGACAGGGAACCCTATGGCTACACCTTC.

This clone was counted only a few times. This chain uses TRBV19 with TRBJ1-6, with 10 bases fitting TRBD1. Germline trimming cut 6 bases from V and 10 bases from J; bases unmatched to any gene: 3. The V gene's germline CDR1 is LNHDA and CDR2 SQIVND (reference sequence). The CDR3 loop spans 13 amino acids. The CDR3 sequence: CASSGTGESPLHF. The CDR3 DNA reads TGTGCCAGTAGCGGGACAGGGGAATCACCCCTCCACTTT.

This clone is medium-sized (0.01 to 0.1%). J is TRBJ2-3 and V is TRBV27, with D unresolved. Germline CDR1 MNHEY, CDR2 SMNVEV (reference sequence). CDR3 length: 12 amino acids. Trimming pared 3 bases from V and 5 bases from J, leaving 6 bases between. CDR3 region: CASSFSRDTQYF. For the CDR3, the DNA is TGTGCCAGCAGTTTTTCCCGAGATACGCAGTATTTT.

This clone was seen more than once but under ten times. CDR3 sequence: CASSEGAAGHGQYF. CDR3 DNA: TGTGCCAGCAGTGAAGGGGCCGCTGGGCACGGGCAGTACTTC. The chain combines TRBV6-1 with TRBJ2-7; no clear D. Germline V CDR1 and CDR2: MNHNS, SASEGT. The CDR3 is made up of 14 amino acids. V was trimmed by 1 base and J by 9 bases, leaving 16 bases between them.

The chain recombines TRBV5-4 with TRBJ2-2, with 7 bases that match TRBD1. This CDR3 has 15 amino acids. CDR1 is SGHNT, CDR2 YYREEE, per germline (reference sequence). V shed 5 bases and J 5 bases; nucleotides not matched to a gene: 9. Here the CDR3 DNA reads TGTGCCAGCAGGGGAACAGGGGCCTCTACCGGGGAGCTGTTTTTT. It is translated as CASRGTGASTGELFF.

The chain uses TRBV7-7 and TRBJ2-1; TRBD1 matches 9 bases. Per the germline V gene, CDR1 is SSHAT and CDR2 is FNYEAQ (reference sequence). V was pared by 5 bases and J by 1 base, with 3 bases of the junction left unmatched. The CDR3 extends over 15 amino acids. The CDR3 loop is CASSPGQGSYNEQFF. The CDR3 DNA sequence: TGTGCCAGCAGCCCGGGACAGGGTTCCTACAATGAGCAGTTCTTC.